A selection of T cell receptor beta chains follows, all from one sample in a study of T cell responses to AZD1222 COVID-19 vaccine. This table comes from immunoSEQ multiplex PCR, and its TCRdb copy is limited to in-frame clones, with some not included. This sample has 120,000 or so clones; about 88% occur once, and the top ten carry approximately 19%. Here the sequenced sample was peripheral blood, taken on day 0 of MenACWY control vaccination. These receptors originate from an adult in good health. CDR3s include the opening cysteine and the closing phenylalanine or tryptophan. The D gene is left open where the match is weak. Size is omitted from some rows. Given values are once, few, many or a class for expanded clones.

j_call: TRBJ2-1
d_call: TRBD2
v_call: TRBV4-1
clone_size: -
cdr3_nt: TGCGCCAGCAGCCAGGAAGCGGGAGGCCCCTCCTACAATGAGCAGTTCTTC
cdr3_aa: CASSQEAGGPSYNEQFF

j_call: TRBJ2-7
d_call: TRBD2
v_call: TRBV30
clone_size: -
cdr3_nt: TGTGCTTTTATCCCCGCGGGAGAGTACGAGCAGTACTTC
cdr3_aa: CAFIPAGEYEQYF

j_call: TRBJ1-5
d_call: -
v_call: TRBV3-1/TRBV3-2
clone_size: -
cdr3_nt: TGTGCCAGCAGCCAAGAGGCGGTAGGGGGTGTAGATCAGCCCCAGCATTTT
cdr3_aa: CASSQEAVGGVDQPQHF

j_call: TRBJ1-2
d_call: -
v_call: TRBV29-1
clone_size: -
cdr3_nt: TGCAGCTCCCAGGGACCTAGCATGAATGGCTACACCTTC
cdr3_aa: CSSQGPSMNGYTF

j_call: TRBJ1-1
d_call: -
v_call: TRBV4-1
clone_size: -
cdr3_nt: TGCGCCAGCAGCCAGGGACAAGGGCCAAACACTGAAGCTTTCTTT
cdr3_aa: CASSQGQGPNTEAFF

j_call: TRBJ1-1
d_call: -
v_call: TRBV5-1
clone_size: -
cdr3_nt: TGCGCCAGCAGGTTCCTGGCCGGGAGCACTGAAGCTTTCTTT
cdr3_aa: CASRFLAGSTEAFF

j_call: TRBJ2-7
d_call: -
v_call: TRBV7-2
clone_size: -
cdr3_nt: TGTGCCAGCAGCTTAGTCTCAGCGGGTGGCTACGAGCAGTACTTC
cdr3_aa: CASSLVSAGGYEQYF

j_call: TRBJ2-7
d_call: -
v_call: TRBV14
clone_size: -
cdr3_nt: TGTGCCAGCAGCCAGGTCAGTTACTACGAGCAGTACTTC
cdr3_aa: CASSQVSYYEQYF

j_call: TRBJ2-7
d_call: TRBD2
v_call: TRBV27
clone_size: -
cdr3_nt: TGTGCCAGTACGGGGGGTGTTCTTTACGAGCAGTACTTC
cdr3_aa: CASTGGVLYEQYF

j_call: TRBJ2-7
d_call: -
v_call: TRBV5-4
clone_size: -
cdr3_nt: TGTGCCAGCAGCTACCCGGGGACACCCCCCTACGAGCAGTACTTC
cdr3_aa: CASSYPGTPPYEQYF

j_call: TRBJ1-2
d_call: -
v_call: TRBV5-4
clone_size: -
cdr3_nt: TGTGCCAGCAGCTTCTACAGGGAGCTTGGCTATGGCTACACCTTC
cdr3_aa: CASSFYRELGYGYTF

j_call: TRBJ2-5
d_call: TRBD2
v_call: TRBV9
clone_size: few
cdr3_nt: TGTGCCAGCAGCGTAGATGTGGGTACGGGAGGCGAGACCCAGTACTTC
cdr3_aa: CASSVDVGTGGETQYF

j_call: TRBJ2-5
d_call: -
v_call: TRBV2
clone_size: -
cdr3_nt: TGTGCCAGCAGTGTCCGGGGCGGTGAGACCCAGTACTTC
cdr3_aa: CASSVRGGETQYF

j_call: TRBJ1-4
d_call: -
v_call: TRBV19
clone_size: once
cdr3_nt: TGTGCCAGTAGTATTATTGACGGGGACCTTCGGAAACTGTTTTTT
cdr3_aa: CASSIIDGDLRKLFF

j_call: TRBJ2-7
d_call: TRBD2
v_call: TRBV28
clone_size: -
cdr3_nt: TGTGCCTCAATGGGGGGGATCTCCAATTACGAGCAGTACTTC
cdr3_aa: CASMGGISNYEQYF

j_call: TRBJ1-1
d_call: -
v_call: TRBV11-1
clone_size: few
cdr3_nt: TGTGCCAGCAGTATTATTCAGGGCACTGAAGCTTTCTTT
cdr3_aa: CASSIIQGTEAFF

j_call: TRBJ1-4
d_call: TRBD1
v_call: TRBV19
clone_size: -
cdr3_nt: TGTGCCAGCCGGGACAGGGGCGGAATTAATGAAAAACTGTTTTTT
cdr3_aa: CASRDRGGINEKLFF

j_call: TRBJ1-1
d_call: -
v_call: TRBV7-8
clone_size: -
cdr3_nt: TGTGCCAGCAGCTCAGAGGGGGGGGACGCTGAAGCTTTCTTT
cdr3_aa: CASSSEGGDAEAFF

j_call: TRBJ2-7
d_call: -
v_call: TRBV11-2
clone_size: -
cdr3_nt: TGTGCCAGCAGCTCCTCCGAGACTAGTGGCGAGCAGTACTTC
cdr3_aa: CASSSSETSGEQYF

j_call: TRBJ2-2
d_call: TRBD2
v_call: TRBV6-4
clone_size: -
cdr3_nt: TGTGCCAGCAGTCCCGGGGAGGGACCCGGGGAGCTGTTTTTT
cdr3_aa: CASSPGEGPGELFF

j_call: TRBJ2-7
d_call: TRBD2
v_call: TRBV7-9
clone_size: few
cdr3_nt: TGTGCCAGCAGCGTTATAGCGGGAGTCTACGAGCAGTACTTC
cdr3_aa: CASSVIAGVYEQYF

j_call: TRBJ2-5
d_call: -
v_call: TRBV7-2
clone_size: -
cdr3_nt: TGTGCCAGCAGCTCCTGGGGTGTGAAGGAGACCCAGTACTTC
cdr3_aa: CASSSWGVKETQYF

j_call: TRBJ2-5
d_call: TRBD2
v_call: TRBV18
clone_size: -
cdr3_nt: TGTGCCAGCTCACCAATAGCGGGAGGAGCAGAGACCCAGTACTTC
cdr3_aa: CASSPIAGGAETQYF

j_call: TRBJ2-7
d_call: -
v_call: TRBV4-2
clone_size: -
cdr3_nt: TGTGCCAGCAGCCAAGGCGGCCCCCAGGCAGGGCGCTCCGAGCAGTACTTC
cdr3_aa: CASSQGGPQAGRSEQYF

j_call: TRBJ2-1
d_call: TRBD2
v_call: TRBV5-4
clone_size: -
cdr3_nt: TGTGCCAGCAGCTTAAAGCGGGAGGACCTAAGCGATGAGCAGTTCTTC
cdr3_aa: CASSLKREDLSDEQFF

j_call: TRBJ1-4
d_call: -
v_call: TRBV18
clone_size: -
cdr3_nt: TGTGCCAGCTCACCCCGGGACCTTGACGGGGAAAAACTGTTTTTT
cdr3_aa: CASSPRDLDGEKLFF

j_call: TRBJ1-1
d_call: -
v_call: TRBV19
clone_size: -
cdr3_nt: TGTGCCAGTAGTATTACCCGGGGCACTGAAGCTTTCTTT
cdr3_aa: CASSITRGTEAFF

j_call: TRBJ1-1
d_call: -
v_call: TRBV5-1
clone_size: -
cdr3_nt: TGCGCCAGCAGCTTGGTTAGGGAGGTCGGAACTGAAGCTTTCTTT
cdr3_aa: CASSLVREVGTEAFF

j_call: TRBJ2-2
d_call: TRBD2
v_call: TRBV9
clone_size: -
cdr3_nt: TGTGCCAGCAGCGTAGTATCAGCGGGGGGCGCGAACACCGGGGAGCTGTTTTTT
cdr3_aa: CASSVVSAGGANTGELFF

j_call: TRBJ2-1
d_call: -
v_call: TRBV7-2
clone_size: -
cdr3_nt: TGTGCCAGCAGCTTGGGGACTCCCAATGAGCAGTTCTTC
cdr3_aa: CASSLGTPNEQFF

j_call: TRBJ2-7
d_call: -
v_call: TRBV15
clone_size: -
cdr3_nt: TGTGCCACCAGCACGTCCCCACTGGCGGACTTATACTACGAGCAGTACTTC
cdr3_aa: CATSTSPLADLYYEQYF

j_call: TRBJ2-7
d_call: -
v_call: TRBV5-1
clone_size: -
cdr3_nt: TGCGCCAGCCGGGCTTGGGGCAGCTCCTACGAGCAGTACTTC
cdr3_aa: CASRAWGSSYEQYF

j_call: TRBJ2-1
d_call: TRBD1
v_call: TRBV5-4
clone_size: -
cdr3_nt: TGTGCCAGCAGCCAGGGGGCTGAGCAGTTCTTC
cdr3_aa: CASSQGAEQFF

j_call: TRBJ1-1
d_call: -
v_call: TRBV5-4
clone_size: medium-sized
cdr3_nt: TGTGCCAGCAGCTGGGAAAAGGGGATAGACACTGAAGCTTTCTTT
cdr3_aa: CASSWEKGIDTEAFF

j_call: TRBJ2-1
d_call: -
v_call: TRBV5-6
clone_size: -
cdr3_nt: TGTGCCAGCAGCTTAATATCCAAGGACCCGAACAATGAGCAGTTCTTC
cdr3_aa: CASSLISKDPNNEQFF

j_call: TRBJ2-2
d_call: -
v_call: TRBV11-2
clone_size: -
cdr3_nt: TGTGCCAGCAGCTCCGGACAGAACACCGGGGAGCTGTTTTTT
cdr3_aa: CASSSGQNTGELFF

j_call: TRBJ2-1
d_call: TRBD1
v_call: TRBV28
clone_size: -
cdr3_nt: TGTGCCAGCAAACCTCTGGGACAGGGGGCCAGCAATGAGCAGTTCTTC
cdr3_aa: CASKPLGQGASNEQFF

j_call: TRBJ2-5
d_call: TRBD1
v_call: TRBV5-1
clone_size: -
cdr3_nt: TGCGCCAGCAGCTCGGACAGGGGTGCTCAGGAGACCCAGTACTTC
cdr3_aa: CASSSDRGAQETQYF

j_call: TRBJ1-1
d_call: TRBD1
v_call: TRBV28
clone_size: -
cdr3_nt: TGTGCCAGCAGTTGGGGACAGGCCCGAGGTGATTCTGAAGCTTTCTTT
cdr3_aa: CASSWGQARGDSEAFF

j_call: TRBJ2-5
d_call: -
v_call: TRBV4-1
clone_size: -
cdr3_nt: TGCGCCAGCAGCCATGGACCGAAGGGAGAAGAGACCCAGTACTTC
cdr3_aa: CASSHGPKGEETQYF

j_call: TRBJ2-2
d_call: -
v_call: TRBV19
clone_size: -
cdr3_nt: TGTGCCAGTGTATCACTTACGAACACCGGGGAGCTGTTTTTT
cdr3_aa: CASVSLTNTGELFF

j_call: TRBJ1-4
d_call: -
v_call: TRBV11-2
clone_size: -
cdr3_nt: TGTGCCAGCAGCTTAGCGGCCGGGGAACTGTTTTTT
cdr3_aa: CASSLAAGELFF

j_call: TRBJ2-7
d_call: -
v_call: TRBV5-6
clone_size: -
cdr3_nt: TGTGCCAGCAGCTTGTTTTCGGCCGAGCAGTACTTC
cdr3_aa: CASSLFSAEQYF

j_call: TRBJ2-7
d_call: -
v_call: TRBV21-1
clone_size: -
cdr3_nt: TGTGCCAGCAGGACAGGGACGAACGAGTACTTC
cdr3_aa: CASRTGTNEYF

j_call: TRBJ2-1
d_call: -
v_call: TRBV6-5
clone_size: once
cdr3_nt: TGTGCCAGCATGTTGGGGCGGAACCCTTCAGGGGAGCAGTTCTTC
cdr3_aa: CASMLGRNPSGEQFF

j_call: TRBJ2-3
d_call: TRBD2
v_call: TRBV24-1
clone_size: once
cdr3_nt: TGTGCCACCAGTCCAGGCGGGAGTGCCCCGAAGCAGTATTTT
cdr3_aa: CATSPGGSAPKQYF

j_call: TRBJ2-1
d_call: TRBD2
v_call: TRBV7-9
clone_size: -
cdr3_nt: TGTGCCAGCAGCTCCCCTCGGGCGGGAGACGATAACAATGAGCAGTTCTTC
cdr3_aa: CASSSPRAGDDNNEQFF

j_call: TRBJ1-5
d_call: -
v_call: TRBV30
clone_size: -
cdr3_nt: TGTGCCTGGAGTGAGGGGAATCAGCCCCAGCATTTT
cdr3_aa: CAWSEGNQPQHF

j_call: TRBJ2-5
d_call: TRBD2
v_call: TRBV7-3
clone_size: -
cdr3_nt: TGTGCCAGCAGCTTAGGGGCTAGCGGGAGAGAGACCCAGTACTTC
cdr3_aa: CASSLGASGRETQYF

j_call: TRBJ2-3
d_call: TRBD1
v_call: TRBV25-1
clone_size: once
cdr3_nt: TGTGCCAGCAGTCCCTACAGGGGGAGCGCAGATACGCAGTATTTT
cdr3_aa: CASSPYRGSADTQYF

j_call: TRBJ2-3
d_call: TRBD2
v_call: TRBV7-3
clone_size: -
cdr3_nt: TGTGCCAGCAGCCGAAGCGGGGACGGCACAGATACGCAGTATTTT
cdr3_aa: CASSRSGDGTDTQYF

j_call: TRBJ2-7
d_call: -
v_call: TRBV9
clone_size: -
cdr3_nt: TGTGCCAGCAGCGTATCTAGCGATGTAAATAGGCAGTACTTC
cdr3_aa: CASSVSSDVNRQYF

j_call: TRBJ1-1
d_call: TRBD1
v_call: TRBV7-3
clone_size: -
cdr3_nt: TGTGCCAGCAGCTTAAGAGGGACAGGGGGCACTGAAGCTTTCTTT
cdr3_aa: CASSLRGTGGTEAFF